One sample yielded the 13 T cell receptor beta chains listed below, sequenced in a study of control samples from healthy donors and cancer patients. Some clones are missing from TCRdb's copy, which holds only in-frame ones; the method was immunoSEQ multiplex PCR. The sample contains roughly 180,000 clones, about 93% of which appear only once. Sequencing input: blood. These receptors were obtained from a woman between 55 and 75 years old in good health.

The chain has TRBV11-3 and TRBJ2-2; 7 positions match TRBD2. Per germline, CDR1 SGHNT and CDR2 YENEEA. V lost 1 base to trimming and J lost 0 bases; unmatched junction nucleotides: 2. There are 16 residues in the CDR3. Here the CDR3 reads CASSLVAGANTGELFF. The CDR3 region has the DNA TGTGCCAGCAGCTTAGTGGCGGGGGCGAACACCGGGGAGCTGTTTTTT.

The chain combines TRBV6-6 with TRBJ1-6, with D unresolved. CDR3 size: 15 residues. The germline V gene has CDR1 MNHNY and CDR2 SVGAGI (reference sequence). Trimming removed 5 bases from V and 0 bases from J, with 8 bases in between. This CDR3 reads CASSPQSSYNSPLHF. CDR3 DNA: TGTGCCAGCAGTCCTCAGTCCTCCTATAATTCACCCCTCCACTTT.

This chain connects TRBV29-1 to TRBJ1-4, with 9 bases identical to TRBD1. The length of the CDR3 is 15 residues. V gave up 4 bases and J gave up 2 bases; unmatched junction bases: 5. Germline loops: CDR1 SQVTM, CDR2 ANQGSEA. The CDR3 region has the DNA TGCAGCGTTGCGGGACAGGGCTTGACTAATGAAAAACTGTTTTTT. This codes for CSVAGQGLTNEKLFF.

CDR3 DNA: TGTGCCAGTCTCCCGCAGGACGCGGGAGGGTTTGAGACCCAGTACTTC. Its protein product is CASLPQDAGGFETQYF. The gene calls are TRBV18 and TRBJ2-5; 9 bases are a match to TRBD2. Germline V gene lookup returns CDR1 KGHSH and CDR2 LQKENI. V was clipped by 9 bases and J by 5 bases; unmatched bases: 16. This CDR3 is built from 16 residues.

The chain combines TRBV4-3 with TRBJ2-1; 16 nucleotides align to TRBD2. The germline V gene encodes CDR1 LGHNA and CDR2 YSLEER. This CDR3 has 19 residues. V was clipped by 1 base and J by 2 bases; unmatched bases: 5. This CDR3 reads CASSQGAGTSGGAYNEQFF. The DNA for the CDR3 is TGCGCCAGCAGCCAAGGGGCCGGGACTAGCGGGGGGGCCTACAATGAGCAGTTCTTC.

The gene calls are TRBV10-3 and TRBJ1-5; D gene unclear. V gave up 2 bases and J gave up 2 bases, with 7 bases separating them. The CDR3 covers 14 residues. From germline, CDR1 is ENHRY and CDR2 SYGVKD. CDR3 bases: TGTGCCATCAGTGAGAGGCAGGGCAATCAGCCCCAGCATTTT. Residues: CAISERQGNQPQHF.

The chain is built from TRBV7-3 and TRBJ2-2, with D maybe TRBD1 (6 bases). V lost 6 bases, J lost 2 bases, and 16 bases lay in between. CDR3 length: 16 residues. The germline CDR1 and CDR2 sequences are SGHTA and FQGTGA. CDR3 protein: CASRQNPQGNTGELFF. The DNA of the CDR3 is TGTGCCAGCAGACAAAATCCACAGGGTAACACCGGGGAGCTGTTTTTT.

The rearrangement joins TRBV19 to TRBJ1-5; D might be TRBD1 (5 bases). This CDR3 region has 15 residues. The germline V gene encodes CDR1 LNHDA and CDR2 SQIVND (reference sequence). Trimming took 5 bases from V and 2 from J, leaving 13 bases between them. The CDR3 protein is CASSGLGEGNQPQHF. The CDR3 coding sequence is TGTGCCAGTAGTGGATTGGGGGAGGGCAATCAGCCCCAGCATTTT.

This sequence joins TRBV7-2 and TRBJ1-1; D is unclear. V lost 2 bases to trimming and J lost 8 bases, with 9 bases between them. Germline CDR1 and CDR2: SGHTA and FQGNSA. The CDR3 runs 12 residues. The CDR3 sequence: CASSLMTAEAFF. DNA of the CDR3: TGTGCCAGCAGCTTAATGACGGCCGAAGCTTTCTTT.

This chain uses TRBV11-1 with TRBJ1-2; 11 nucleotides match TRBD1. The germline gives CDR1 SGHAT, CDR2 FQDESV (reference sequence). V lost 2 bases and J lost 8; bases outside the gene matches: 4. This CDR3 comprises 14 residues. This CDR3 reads CASSLTGQGAGYTF. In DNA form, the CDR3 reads TGTGCCAGCAGCTTAACCGGACAGGGGGCAGGCTACACCTTC.

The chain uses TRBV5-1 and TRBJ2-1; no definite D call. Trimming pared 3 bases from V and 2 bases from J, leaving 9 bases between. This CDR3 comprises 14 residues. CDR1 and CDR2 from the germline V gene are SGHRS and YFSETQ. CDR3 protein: CASSSTETYNEQFF. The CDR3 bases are TGCGCCAGCAGCTCTACGGAAACCTACAATGAGCAGTTCTTC.

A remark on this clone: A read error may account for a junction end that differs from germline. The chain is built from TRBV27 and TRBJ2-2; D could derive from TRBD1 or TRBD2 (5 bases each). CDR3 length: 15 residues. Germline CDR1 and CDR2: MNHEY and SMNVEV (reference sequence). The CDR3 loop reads CASRVAGLNTGELFF. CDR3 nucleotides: TGTGCTAGCAGGGTGGCGGGCCTCAACACCGGGGAGCTGTTTTTT.

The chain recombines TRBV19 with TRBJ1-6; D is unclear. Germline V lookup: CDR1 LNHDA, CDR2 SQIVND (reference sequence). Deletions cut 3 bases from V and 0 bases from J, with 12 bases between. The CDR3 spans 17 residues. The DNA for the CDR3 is TGTGCCAGTAGTATCGACATAAGAGGCTCCTATAATTCACCCCTCCACTTT. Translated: CASSIDIRGSYNSPLHF. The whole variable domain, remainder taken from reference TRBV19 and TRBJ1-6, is DGGITQSPKYLFRKEGQNVTLSCEQNLNHDAMYWYRQDPGQGLRLIYYSQIVNDFQKGDIAEGYSVSREKKESFPLTVTSAQKNPTAFYLCASSIDIRGSYNSPLHFGNGTRLTVT.